This TCR beta chain was profiled in a study of patients and donors after allogeneic stem cell transplantation. V lost 1 base and J lost 8, with 4 bases in between. CDR1 and CDR2 from the germline V gene are SGHNT and YYREEE (reference sequence). The CDR3 runs to 11 residues. A word on this clonotype: A much larger clone differs from this one at a single base, so this may be a read error.

MiXCR, applied by TCRdb to the RT-PCR reads, yields one record per CDR3 protein. This sample has a few hundred thousand distinct CDR3 sequences; 13% to 15% occur once, and the top ten carry 11%. The source material was blood, either unsorted or a sorted T cell fraction (not recorded which). V gene TRBV5-4 combines with J gene TRBJ2-1; D gene ambiguous. The receptor was derived from a human donor who was either an allogeneic HSCT recipient or a stem cell or donor lymphocyte infusion donor (not recorded which). It is not recorded whose cells these are; they may come from a transplant donor. In DNA form, the CDR3 reads TGTGCCAGCAGCTTGATGCATGAGCAGTTCTTC. It encodes CASSLMHEQFF.